Given below is one TCR beta chain in context. The data are from a study of blood T cell repertoires in COVID-19. Per the original data handling: The authors estimated nucleated cell counts from reference gene primer amplification. The repertoire was sequenced with immunoSEQ multiplex PCR; TCRdb's copy has only in-frame clones and lacks some. V and J calls and clone size follow that table, whereas D and trimming were derived from the DNA. Of approximately 100,000 clones in the sample, around 89% were seen once. CDR1 SEHNR and CDR2 FQNEAQ come from the germline V gene (reference sequence). The CDR3 is 14 amino acids. V shed 5 bases and J shed 0 bases, with 11 bases lying between them.

Source material: peripheral blood. This chain links TRBV7-9 with TRBJ2-7; D is unclear. The source of this sequence is a human donor with acute or convalescent COVID-19. The donor label of this sample is uncertain. The CDR3 nucleotides read TGTGCCAGCAGCCAGTGGCAGCGCTCCTACGAGCAGTACTTC. It is translated as CASSQWQRSYEQYF.